This T cell receptor beta chain stems from a study of CD8+CD57+ T cells in acquired aplastic anemia. Study as a whole: The sorted CD4+ and CD8+ cells yielded an average around 3.2 ug of DNA.

V was cut by 5 bases and J by 5 bases, with 18 bases left in between. The germline V gene has CDR1 SGHVS and CDR2 FNYEAQ. The CDR3 runs 15 residues. An expansion of CD8+CD57+ cells by flow cytometry had been shown in patients chosen for sequencing. Prior therapy had not been administered to any patient at the time of blood sampling. Genomic DNA, serving as template, underwent TCR beta VDJ and CDR3 profiling. TCRdb independently ran MiXCR on the reads; one entry per CDR3 protein. The sample holds approximately 300,000 distinct CDR3 sequences; 45% to 65% are singletons and the top ten take around 1.2%. Whole-study results and caveats: Between patients and controls, CD8+ Simpson's diversity did not vary significantly. Patients and controls shared 25 to 35 CD8+ CDR3 sequences, highly expressed in patients.

This clonotype came up a few times. Its specificity is not known. This sequence joins TRBV7-6 and TRBJ2-5; a possible D gene is TRBD2 (6 bases). This receptor was obtained from a human donor with aplastic anemia. Sequenced material: sorted CD4+, CD8+, or CD8+CD57+ T cells (not recorded which) from PBMCs. CDR3 residues: CASSRGLQSQETQYF. As DNA, the CDR3 is TGTGCCAGCAGCCGGGGACTCCAAAGCCAGGAGACCCAGTACTTC.